This TCR beta chain was obtained from a study of blood T cell repertoires in COVID-19. Generated by immunoSEQ multiplex PCR, the TCRdb table keeps only in-frame clones and is missing some. The sample records more than 300,000 clones, 70% to 90% being singletons. This CDR3 region has 15 residues. Germline CDR1 and CDR2: GTSNPN and SVGIG (reference sequence). V dropped 2 bases and J dropped 4; count of bases not matched to a gene: 2. This receptor was taken from a woman aged 25 to 39 with COVID-19, enrolled during active disease. Material: peripheral blood. This rearrangement joins TRBV30 to TRBJ2-1; 13 positions agree with TRBD2. The CDR3 sequence is CAWSPTSGGYNEQFF. In DNA form, the CDR3 reads TGTGCCTGGAGTCCGACTAGCGGGGGGTACAATGAGCAGTTCTTC.